This TCR beta chain was sequenced for a study of blood T cells in healthy people across ages (dated by TCRdb to between 2014 and 2017). Looking at the study overall: In model experiments, template switching captured roughly one uniquely barcoded TCR beta cDNA molecule for every two T cells. Using deep sequencing normalized with unique cDNA molecular identifiers, the study measured how TCR beta repertoire diversity changes with age. Donors were grouped into four age groups: young (average roughly 15 years), middle-aged (roughly 38), aged (62) and long-lived (approximately 82). To avoid experimental bias, donors of different ages were spread randomly across the sequencing lanes. For two donors (one aged 18 to 30 and one aged 80 or older), the study analyzed two additional independent replicas of 1 million unique cDNA reads from the same blood draw. Study-wide findings and limitations: Bulk unsorted PBMC profiling prevented conclusive comparison of naive and antigen-experienced compartments. Because the CMV infection status of the donors was unknown, age-related changes in expanded clonotypes may potentially have been confounded. As age increased, observed TCR beta diversity per million T cells dropped in a roughly linear way, and a significant reduction was already evident by age around 41. Estimates of total diversity based on one million sequenced T cells were regarded as lower bounds and as underestimates. A strong correlation was found between observed TCR beta diversity and the percentage of naive T cells measured by flow cytometry. Compared with the aged group, the long-lived group had more naive CD4+ T cells, fewer expanded clones and increased TCR diversity, suggesting age selection.

Donors were a few dozen systemically healthy Caucasian individuals from Russia aged roughly 6 to 90 years. Roughly 10 milliliters of peripheral blood were drawn from each donor into EDTA-treated Vacutainer tubes. Ficoll-Paque density-gradient centrifugation was used to isolate PBMCs, with at least 6 million per sample. Total RNA, at least 6 micrograms per sample, was extracted from PBMCs with Trizol reagent. For every donor, flow cytometry on a PBMC aliquot measured the percentage of naive CD45RAhigh/CD27high T cells. The library was obtained by 5' RACE. TCRdb lists the instrument as Illumina HiSeq 2500. A second PCR of roughly 6 to 12 cycles was run with a J-beta primer mix and a sample-barcoded 5' primer. A unique molecular identifier was introduced onto each TCR beta cDNA molecule by a template-switch 5' adaptor carrying 12 random nucleotides. At least 3 million CDR3-containing paired-end reads were obtained from each sample. The Mint cDNA synthesis kit, primed by a TRBC-specific oligonucleotide, was used to synthesize first-strand cDNA from all RNA. Following uracil-DNA glycosylase treatment, all cDNA underwent a first 18-cycle PCR with the universal primers M1SS and BC2_uni_R. The paper's data handling went like this. For normalization, 1 million high-quality reads were randomly selected from each sample, with every read carrying a distinct molecular identifier. Reads sharing molecular identifiers were discarded rather than binned into consensus sequences. MiTCR, set to a Q25 quality threshold and the strictest error-elimination algorithm, was used for CDR3 identification, clonotype clustering and error correction. Lower-bound total TCR beta diversity was estimated with a nonparametric unseen species model using Euler transformation. In-frame beta chains were kept once TCRdb had trimmed the public reads at Q25 with fastp and called clones with MiXCR. Every CDR3 protein is listed once, alongside the most common genes and DNA of its rows. TCRdb assigned the V and J calls; the authors' analysis was not used. This sample holds some 1.5 million distinct CDR3 sequences; roughly 28% were observed only once. The ten largest make up roughly 8% of the sample.

This clonotype was counted between two and nine times. Its antigen has not been determined. No qualities accompany the bases; no much larger clone lies one base away. Material: blood. The TCR comes from a woman in her twenties or thirties in good health.

The nucleotide sequence reads as follows: TGCAGTGCTAGAATCCCGGGCACAGGCAATCAGCCCCAGCATTTT. Translated, this is CSARIPGTGNQPQHF. Recombination linked TRBV20-1 to TRBJ1-5; the D gene cannot be resolved reliably. From cysteine to phenylalanine, the CDR3 is 15 amino acids long. CDR3 DNA is the only sequence kept; it has 45 bases, read in frame from the first base. The germline V gene (reference sequence) supplies CDR1 DFQATT and CDR2 SNEGSKA. V loses 2 bases of germline sequence and J loses 2 bases, and the interval between the two ends is 13 bases.